This T cell receptor (beta chain) stems from a study of beta chain features in type 1 diabetes. Study results and limitations: Lower insertion and higher deletion counts appeared at VDJ junctions in type 1 diabetes patients.

Germline CDR1 and CDR2: SGDLS and YYNGEE. The CDR3 extends over 14 amino acids. Trimming took 0 bases from V and 2 from J, leaving 6 bases between them. Sorted cells reached over 95% purity in every population. cDNA synthesis used the whole RNA isolate, giving expressed TCRB sequences. Some clones are missing from TCRdb's copy, which holds only in-frame ones; the method was immunoSEQ multiplex PCR. The table includes around 430,000 clones, roughly 31% detected once. A note on this clone: Its antigen is not known. The same CDR3 can be traced to other DNA sequences in this sample.

Material for sequencing was naive CD4+ T cells from blood. This clonotype originated in a man younger than 30 in good health. V gene TRBV9 combines with J gene TRBJ2-1, with D uncertain. The CDR3 spells CASSVGGTYNEQFF. The CDR3 DNA reads as TGTGCCAGCAGCGTAGGGGGTACCTACAATGAGCAGTTCTTC. Combining the CDR3 with reference TRBV9 and TRBJ2-1 gives the whole variable domain DSGVTQTPKHLITATGQRVTLRCSPRSGDLSVYWYQQSLDQGLQFLIQYYNGEERAKGNILERFSAQQFPDLHSELNLSSLELGDSALYFCASSVGGTYNEQFFGPGTRLTVL.